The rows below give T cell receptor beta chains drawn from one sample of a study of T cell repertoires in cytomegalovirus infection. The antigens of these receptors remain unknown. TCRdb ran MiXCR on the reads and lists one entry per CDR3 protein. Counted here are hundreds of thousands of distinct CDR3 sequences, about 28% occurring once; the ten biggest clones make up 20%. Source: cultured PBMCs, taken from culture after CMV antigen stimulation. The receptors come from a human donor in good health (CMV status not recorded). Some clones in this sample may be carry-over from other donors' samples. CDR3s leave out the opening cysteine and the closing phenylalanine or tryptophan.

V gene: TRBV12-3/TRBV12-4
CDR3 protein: ASSSGTRPGEQF

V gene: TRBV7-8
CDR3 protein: ASSLNRQGARGNVLT

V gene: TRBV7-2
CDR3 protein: ASSFGTGRNTIY

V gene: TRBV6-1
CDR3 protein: ASSEFRAFRNSEQF

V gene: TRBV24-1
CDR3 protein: ATRAQRGAGELF

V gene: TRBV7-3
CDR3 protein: ASSSQTASDTQY

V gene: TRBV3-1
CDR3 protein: ASSPGTGIFQPQH

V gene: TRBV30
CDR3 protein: ACSGQGLTGRVLGSPLH

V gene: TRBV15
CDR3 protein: ATSSVRGAFTDTQY

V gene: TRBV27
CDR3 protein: ASRPTLAETSYEQY

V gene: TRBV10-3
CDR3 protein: AISSTGSHYGYT

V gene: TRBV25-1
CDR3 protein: ASSEDPGQGQETQY

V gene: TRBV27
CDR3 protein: ASGGTSRREQF

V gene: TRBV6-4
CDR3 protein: ASTSGGPPGVYEQY

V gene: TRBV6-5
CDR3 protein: ASSLQGVANEKLF

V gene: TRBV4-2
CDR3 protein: ASSQDLAPGGGELF

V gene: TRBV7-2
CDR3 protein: ASSPSVHAEAF

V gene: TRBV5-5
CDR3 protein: ASSWEGLSNQPQH

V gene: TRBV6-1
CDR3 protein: ASSEGRYGYT

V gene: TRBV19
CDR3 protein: ATDMGREDTEAF

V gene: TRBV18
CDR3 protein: ASSVTGGRRGDEQY

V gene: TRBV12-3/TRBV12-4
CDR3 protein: ASSLGVAGANVLT

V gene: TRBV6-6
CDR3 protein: ASSYSRLAGGPTDTQY

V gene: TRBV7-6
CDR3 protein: ASDGGLLNTGELF

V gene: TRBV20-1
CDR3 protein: SALRTGRSDATIY

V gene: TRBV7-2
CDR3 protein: ASSVAATGNNSPLH

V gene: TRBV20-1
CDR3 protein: SAILGQGALSNQPQH

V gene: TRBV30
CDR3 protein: AWSGLGGSSGNTIY

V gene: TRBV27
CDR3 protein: ASSLWGRGEKLF

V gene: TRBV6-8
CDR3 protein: ASSGGTSGSYEQY

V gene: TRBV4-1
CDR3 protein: ASSQDTSADIQY

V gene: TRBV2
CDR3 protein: ASSGTGSYEQY

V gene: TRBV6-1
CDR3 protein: ASSGPTVNTEAF

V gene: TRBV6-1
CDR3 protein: ASMTGTRRNSPLH

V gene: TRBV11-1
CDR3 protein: ASSSTGEGSPLH

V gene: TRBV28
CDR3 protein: ASQLRTSGIYEQY

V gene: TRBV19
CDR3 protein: ARRGPGRPQTTGELF

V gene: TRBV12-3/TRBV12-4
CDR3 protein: ASSLHWGALSTNTEAF

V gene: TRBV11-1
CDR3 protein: ASSSTWTGETDTQY

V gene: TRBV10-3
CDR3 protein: AISEWQGGTGELF

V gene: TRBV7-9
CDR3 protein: ASSSRTGNSYEQY

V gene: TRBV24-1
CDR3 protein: ATSDLGTSGRREQF

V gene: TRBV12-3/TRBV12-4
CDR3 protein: ACNEAMNTEAF

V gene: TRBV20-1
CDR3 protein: SARTSGSFGEQY

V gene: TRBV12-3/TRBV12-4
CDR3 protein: ASSSFRVPF

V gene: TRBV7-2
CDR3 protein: ASSLFPGGRPDTQY

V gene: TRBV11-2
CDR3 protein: ASSLSGGGTGPYGYT

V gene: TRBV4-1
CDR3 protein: ASSQIGQGGNYGYT

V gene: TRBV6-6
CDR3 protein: ASRSGSVLNEQF

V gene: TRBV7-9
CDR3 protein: ASSPTGTPGRLF

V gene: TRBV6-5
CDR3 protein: AGSRRDGASINEQF

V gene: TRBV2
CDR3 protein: AGRSSGDYGYT

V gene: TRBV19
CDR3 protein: ASTALSGIGAEAF

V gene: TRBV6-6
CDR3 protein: ASTTKTGSYNSPLH

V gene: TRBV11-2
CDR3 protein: ASSLDQGFTDTQY